The next 17 T cell receptor beta chains were all read from a single sample in a study of T-cell memory formation after mild COVID-19. MiXCR, run by TCRdb on the 5' RACE reads, gives a single entry per CDR3 protein. The sample consists of just under 550,000 distinct CDR3 sequences, roughly 22% of them appearing once. What was sequenced was PBMCs or a T cell subset sorted from them (not recorded which). The receptors were gathered from an adult woman who had mild COVID-19 (a few samples of this study predate the infection). Cell type and time point are not known.

The chain employs TRBV29-1 and TRBJ1-1; D gene unclear. Germline V gene lookup returns CDR1 SQVTM and CDR2 ANQGSEA. Trimming shortened V by 6 bases and J by 4 bases, and 9 bases separated the two germline ends. The CDR3 sequence is 11 residues long. CDR3 nucleotides: TGCAGCGTAATAGAGGGCACTGAAGCTTTCTTT. Residues: CSVIEGTEAFF.

This clonotype was picked up a small number of times. The chain has TRBV9 and TRBJ2-1; TRBD2 matches at 13 bases. This CDR3 is built from 17 residues. The germline V gene has CDR1 SGDLS and CDR2 YYNGEE. The V segment lost 0 bases and the J segment 9 bases; nucleotides outside the gene matches: 9. The CDR3 region is CASSVAGLAGVVGEQFF. The CDR3 bases are TGTGCCAGCAGCGTAGCCGGACTAGCGGGGGTGGTTGGTGAGCAGTTCTTC.

This clonotype showed up just a few times. This rearrangement joins TRBV29-1 to TRBJ1-2; D not certain. Germline CDR1 SQVTM, CDR2 ANQGSEA. The CDR3 has 13 residues. The ends were cut back, 6 bases at V and 5 bases at J, with 16 bases in the middle. CDR3 protein: CSVAGGVGYGYTF. The DNA of the CDR3 is TGCAGCGTAGCCGGCGGAGTGGGGTATGGCTACACCTTC.

This chain links TRBV24-1 with TRBJ1-2; D call uncertain. This CDR3 has 13 residues. V gave up 1 base and J gave up 6 bases, with 8 bases separating them. Germline V lookup: CDR1 KGHDR, CDR2 SFDVKD. The CDR3 spells CATSDFVGNGYTF. The CDR3 nucleotides read TGTGCCACCAGTGATTTCGTGGGGAATGGCTACACCTTC.

The J gene is TRBJ2-1, the V gene TRBV20-1; the D gene is possibly TRBD2 (6 bases). From germline, CDR1 is DFQATT and CDR2 SNEGSKA (reference sequence). Between the trimmed V and J ends, which lost 6 bases and 9 bases, there was a span of 12 bases. The CDR3 spans 11 residues. The CDR3 sequence is CSADLASEQFF. For the CDR3, the DNA is TGCAGTGCCGACCTAGCGAGTGAGCAGTTCTTC.

This clonotype was observed a few times. This chain connects TRBV5-1 to TRBJ1-2, with D uncertain. This CDR3 has 13 amino acids. Looked up from germline, CDR1 is SGHRS and CDR2 is YFSETQ. Trimming stripped 4 bases from V and 3 bases from J, with 10 bases between. The CDR3 sequence is CASSDQSDYGYTF. CDR3 nucleotide sequence: TGCGCCAGCAGCGACCAGAGCGACTATGGCTACACCTTC.

This clonotype was counted many times. The junction differs from germline at one of its ends, possibly a read error. V gene TRBV30 combines with J gene TRBJ1-1; tentative D call: TRBD1 (5 bases). CDR1 and CDR2 from the germline V gene are GTSNPN and SVGIG (reference sequence). This CDR3 contains 14 residues. DNA for the CDR3: TGTGCCCGGAGGGATTATGGGGCGGGCACTGAAGCTTTCTTT. This translates into CARRDYGAGTEAFF. The complete variable domain, with remaining parts taken from reference TRBV30 and TRBJ1-1, reads SQTIHQWPATLVQPVGSPLSLECTVEGTSNPNLYWYRQAAGRGLQLLFYSVGIGQISSEVPQNLSASRPQDRQFILSSKKLLLSDSGFYLCARRDYGAGTEAFFGQGTRLTVV.

This clonotype was seen only a few times. CDR3 bases: TGTGCCAGCAGCCGACCGACTAGTGGAGAGACCCAGTACTTC. Translation: CASSRPTSGETQYF. This rearrangement joins TRBV7-9 to TRBJ2-5; D is perhaps TRBD2 (6 bases). V lost 5 bases and J 4 bases, leaving 14 bases between the germline ends. Germline CDR1 SEHNR, CDR2 FQNEAQ (reference sequence). The CDR3 totals 14 residues.

This clonotype was detected only a few times. The chain couples TRBV7-9 to TRBJ1-5; no clear D gene. This CDR3 has 13 amino acids. CDR1 is SEHNR, CDR2 FQNEAQ, per germline (reference sequence). V was cut by 0 bases and J by 3 bases, with 3 bases left in between. CDR3 region: CASSLAVNQPQHF. The CDR3 DNA reads TGTGCCAGCAGCTTAGCGGTCAATCAGCCCCAGCATTTT.

This clonotype has just a few counts. The chain links TRBV29-1 to TRBJ2-7; D is possibly TRBD1 or TRBD2 (5 bases each). This CDR3 comprises 12 residues. Trimming took off 6 bases at V and 0 bases at J, with 9 bases between the two ends. Germline V lookup: CDR1 SQVTM, CDR2 ANQGSEA. The CDR3 nucleotides are TGCAGCGTAGGGACGGTCTCCTACGAGCAGTACTTC. Its translation: CSVGTVSYEQYF.

This clonotype was detected only a few times. The V gene is TRBV7-3, the J gene TRBJ2-2; 11 bases line up with TRBD2. Trimming at V came to 4 bases and at J to 4 bases, leaving 5 bases not matched to a gene. The CDR3 totals 16 residues. Germline V gene lookup returns CDR1 SGHTA and CDR2 FQGTGA. This chain's CDR3 is CASSSGTSGGTGELFF. For the CDR3, the DNA is TGTGCCAGCAGCTCCGGGACTAGCGGAGGCACCGGGGAGCTGTTTTTT.

This chain connects TRBV5-1 to TRBJ2-7; TRBD2 aligns across 8 bases. The germline V gene encodes CDR1 SGHRS and CDR2 YFSETQ. Germline trimming cut 2 bases from V and 5 bases from J; bases unmatched to any gene: 6. This CDR3 spans 14 amino acids. The CDR3 DNA follows: TGCGCCAGCAGCTTCCTCGGGGGGGCCCACGAGCAGTACTTC. It translates to CASSFLGGAHEQYF.

This clonotype was seen a few times. The genes are TRBV9 and TRBJ2-3, with D possibly being TRBD2 (6 bases). The CDR3 covers 18 residues. In germline, CDR1 is SGDLS, CDR2 YYNGEE. Trimming removed 3 bases at V and 0 bases at J, with 20 bases between. This chain's CDR3 is CASSADPAGRRSTDTQYF. The CDR3 DNA is TGTGCCAGCAGCGCCGACCCCGCGGGGCGGAGGAGCACAGATACGCAGTATTTT.

This clonotype was recorded a few times. This rearrangement joins TRBV18 to TRBJ2-1; D uncertain. The CDR3 is 15 amino acids. The germline V and J ends were trimmed by 4 bases and 2 bases, with 12 bases remaining between them. From germline, CDR1 is KGHSH and CDR2 LQKENI. CDR3: CASSLGNFAYNEQFF. CDR3 DNA: TGTGCCAGCTCACTGGGGAACTTCGCCTACAATGAGCAGTTCTTC.

This clonotype was observed many times. This chain uses TRBV7-9 with TRBJ2-7; 11 bases agree with TRBD2. V gave up 1 base and J gave up 2 bases; unmatched junction bases: 1. Germline loops: CDR1 SEHNR, CDR2 FQNEAQ (reference sequence). CDR3 length: 15 amino acids. CDR3 sequence (DNA): TGTGCCAGCAGCTTAGGACTAGCGGGGACCTACGAGCAGTACTTC. It specifies CASSLGLAGTYEQYF.

The chain combines TRBV6-1 with TRBJ1-2; 8 bases map to TRBD1. This CDR3 is built from 15 residues. Germline lookup yields CDR1 MNHNS and CDR2 SASEGT. The V segment lost 4 bases and the J segment 5 bases; nucleotides outside the gene matches: 9. The DNA of the CDR3 is TGTGCCAGCAGTGGCAGACAGGGGACTGTGTATGGCTACACCTTC. As protein: CASSGRQGTVYGYTF.

This clonotype was seen a few times. The V gene is TRBV5-1, the J gene TRBJ1-5, with 7 positions matching TRBD1. The CDR3 totals 17 residues. The germline CDR1 and CDR2 sequences are SGHRS and YFSETQ. Trimming at V came to 0 bases and at J to 0 bases, leaving 6 bases not matched to a gene. CDR3 loop: CASSLGTGQYSNQPQHF. For the CDR3, the DNA is TGCGCCAGCAGCTTGGGAACGGGACAGTATAGCAATCAGCCCCAGCATTTT.